This T cell receptor (beta chain) stems from a study of T cells in Graves' hyperthyroidism and ophthalmopathy. Worth noting for this clonotype: The target antigen is unknown.

Graves' hyperthyroidism was deemed stable absent ophthalmopathy progression within 18 months. Newly diagnosed patients aged 18 to 65 had hyperthyroidism of under 2 months' duration. Thyroid ultrasound and orbital computed tomography, with clinical symptoms and serum thyroxine and TRAb, informed diagnoses. RNA transcripts served as the template for amplifying TCR beta CDR3 regions. When the TCR CDR3 underwent first-round RT-PCR, the HTBI primer set was used. TCRdb re-called the multiplex PCR reads through MiXCR, storing one row per CDR3 protein. The repertoire holds approximately 400,000 distinct CDR3 sequences, about a fifth seen once, with 3.5% to 4% in the top ten. Findings of the study overall: The blood repertoire included most of the expanded thyroid clonotypes above 0.001.

The source material was blood. The source of this sequence is a woman aged 18-30 years with Graves' hyperthyroidism.

The CDR3 protein is CSARATDRVESYEQYF. The CDR3 DNA follows: TGCAGTGCTAGAGCGACGGACAGGGTTGAGTCCTACGAGCAGTACTTC. V and J are TRBV20-1 and TRBJ2-7; 8 bases line up with TRBD1. This CDR3 has 16 residues. The J segment lost 1 base and the V segment lost 1 base, leaving 9 bases of the junction unmatched. In germline, CDR1 is DFQATT, CDR2 SNEGSKA (reference sequence).